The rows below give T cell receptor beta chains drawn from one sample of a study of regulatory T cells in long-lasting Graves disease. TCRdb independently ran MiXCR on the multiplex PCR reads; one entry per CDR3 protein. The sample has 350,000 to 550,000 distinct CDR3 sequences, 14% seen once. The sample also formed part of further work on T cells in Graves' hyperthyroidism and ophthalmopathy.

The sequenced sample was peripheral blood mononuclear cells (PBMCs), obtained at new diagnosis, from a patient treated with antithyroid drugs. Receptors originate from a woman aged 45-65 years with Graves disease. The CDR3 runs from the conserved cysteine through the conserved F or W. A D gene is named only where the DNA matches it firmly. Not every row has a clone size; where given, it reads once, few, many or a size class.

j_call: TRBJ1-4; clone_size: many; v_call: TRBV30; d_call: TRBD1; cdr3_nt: TGTGCCTGGAAGACAGGGCCCAATCGTAATGAAAAACTGTTTTTT; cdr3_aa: CAWKTGPNRNEKLFF
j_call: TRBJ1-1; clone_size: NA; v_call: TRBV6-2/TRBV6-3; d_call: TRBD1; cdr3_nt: TGTGCCAGCAGTTACTCGGACAGGATAAACACTGAAGCTTTCTTT; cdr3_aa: CASSYSDRINTEAFF
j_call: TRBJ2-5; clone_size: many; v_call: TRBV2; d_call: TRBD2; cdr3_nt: TGTGCCAGCAGTCGGACTAGCTCGGTAGGAGAGACCCAGTACTTC; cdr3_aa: CASSRTSSVGETQYF
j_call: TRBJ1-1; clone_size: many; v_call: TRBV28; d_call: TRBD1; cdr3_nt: TGTGCCAGCCTAGACAGGGGTTGGGAAGCTTTCTTT; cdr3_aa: CASLDRGWEAFF
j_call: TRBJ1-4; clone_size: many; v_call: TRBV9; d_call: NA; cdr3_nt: TGTGCCAGCAGCGTAGCTACCGGGTCGGGGGTCGGCACTAATGAAAAACTGTTTTTT; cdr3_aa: CASSVATGSGVGTNEKLFF
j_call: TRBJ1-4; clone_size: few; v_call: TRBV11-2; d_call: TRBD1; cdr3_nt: TGTGCCAGCAGCGTGGGACAGCCAAATGAAAAACCGTTTTTT; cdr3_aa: CASSVGQPNEKPFF
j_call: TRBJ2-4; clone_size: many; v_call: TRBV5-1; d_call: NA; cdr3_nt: TGCGCCAGCAGCTTGGATGTGGGGGCCAAAAACATTCAGTACTTC; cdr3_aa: CASSLDVGAKNIQYF
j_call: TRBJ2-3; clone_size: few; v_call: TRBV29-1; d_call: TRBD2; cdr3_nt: TGCAGCGGCGAACCGACTAGCGGGAGGCTAGATACGCAGTATTTT; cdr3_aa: CSGEPTSGRLDTQYF
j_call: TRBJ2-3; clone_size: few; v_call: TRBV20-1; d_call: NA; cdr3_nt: TGCAGTGCTAGAGCAATGGGCGGGAAGGCCTCTACGCAGTATTTT; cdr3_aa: CSARAMGGKASTQYF
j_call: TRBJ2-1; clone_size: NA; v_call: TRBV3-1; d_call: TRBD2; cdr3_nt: TGTGCCAGCAGCCAAGAGCATCTAGCGGGCGGAATCTACAATGAGCAGTTCTTC; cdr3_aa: CASSQEHLAGGIYNEQFF
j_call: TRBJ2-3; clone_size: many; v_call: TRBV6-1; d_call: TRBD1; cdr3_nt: TGTGCCAGCAACCCGCCCGGGACAGGGGGCCTCACAGATACGCAGTATTTT; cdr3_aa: CASNPPGTGGLTDTQYF
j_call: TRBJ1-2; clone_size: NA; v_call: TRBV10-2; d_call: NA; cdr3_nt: TGCGCCAGCAGTGAGTCTACGGTCGGTGGCTACACCTTC; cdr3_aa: CASSESTVGGYTF
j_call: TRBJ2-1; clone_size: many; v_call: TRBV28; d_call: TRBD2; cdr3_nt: TGTGCCAGCAGACCCGCGCTTAGCGGGAACACCTACAATGAGCAGTTCTTC; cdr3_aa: CASRPALSGNTYNEQFF
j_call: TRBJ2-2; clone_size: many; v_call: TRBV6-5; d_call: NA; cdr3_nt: TGTGCCAGCAGTTACTGGGCAGGGGGGGGTGGCGGGGAGCTGTTTTTT; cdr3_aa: CASSYWAGGGGGELFF
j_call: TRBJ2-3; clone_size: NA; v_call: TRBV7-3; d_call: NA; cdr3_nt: TGTGCCAGCAGCATTGGGAGCCTCGATACGCAGTATTTT; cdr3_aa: CASSIGSLDTQYF
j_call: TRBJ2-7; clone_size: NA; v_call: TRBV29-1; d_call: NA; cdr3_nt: TGCAGCGTTGAAGGCGTTGACTACGAGCAGTACTTC; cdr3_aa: CSVEGVDYEQYF
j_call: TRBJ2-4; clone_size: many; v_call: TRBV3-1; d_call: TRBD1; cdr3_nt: TGTGCCAGCAGTCCCGGGACAGGTGCCGGTCAGTACTTC; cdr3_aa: CASSPGTGAGQYF
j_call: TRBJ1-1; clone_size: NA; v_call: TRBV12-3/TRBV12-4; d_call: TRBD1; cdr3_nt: TGTGCCAGCAGTTCGGACAGGGATTATGAAGCTTTCTTT; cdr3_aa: CASSSDRDYEAFF
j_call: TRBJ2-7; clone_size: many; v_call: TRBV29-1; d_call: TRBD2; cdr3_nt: TGCAGCGCTCGGACTAGCGTTACCTACGAGCAGTACTTC; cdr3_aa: CSARTSVTYEQYF
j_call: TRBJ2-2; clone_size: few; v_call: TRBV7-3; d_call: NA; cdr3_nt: TGTGCCAGCAGCTTAACCCACACGGCTAGCGCGACCGGGGAGCTGTTTTTT; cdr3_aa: CASSLTHTASATGELFF
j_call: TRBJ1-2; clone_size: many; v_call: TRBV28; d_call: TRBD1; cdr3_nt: TGTGCCAGCAGTTACCCTGACAGGGACTATGGCTACACCTTC; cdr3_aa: CASSYPDRDYGYTF
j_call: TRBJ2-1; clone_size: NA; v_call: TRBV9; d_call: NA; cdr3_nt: TGTGCCAGCAGCGTAGCGCCTCATACAGACAATGAGCAGTTCTTC; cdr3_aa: CASSVAPHTDNEQFF
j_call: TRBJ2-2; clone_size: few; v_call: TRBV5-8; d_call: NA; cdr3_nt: TGTGCCAGCAGCAACCCTAGCTTCCTTACCACCGGGGAGCTGTTTTTT; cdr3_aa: CASSNPSFLTTGELFF
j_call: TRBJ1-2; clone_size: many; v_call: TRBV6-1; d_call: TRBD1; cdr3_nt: TGTGCCAGCAGTACAGGGGGCGACTATGGCTACACCTTC; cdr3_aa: CASSTGGDYGYTF
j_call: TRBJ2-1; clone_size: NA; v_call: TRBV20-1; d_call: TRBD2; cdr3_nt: TGCAGTGCTAGGGCCCCCCTCGGGACTAGTTATAATGAGCAGTTCTTC; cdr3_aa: CSARAPLGTSYNEQFF
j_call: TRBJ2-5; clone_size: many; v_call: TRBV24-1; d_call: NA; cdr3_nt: TGTGCCACCAGTGATCTGGTGGGGGAGACCCAGTACTTC; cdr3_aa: CATSDLVGETQYF
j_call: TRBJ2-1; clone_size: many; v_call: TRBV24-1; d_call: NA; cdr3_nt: TGTGCCACCAGTGACGACCCGACTAGAGTCAATGAGCAGTTCTTC; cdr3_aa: CATSDDPTRVNEQFF
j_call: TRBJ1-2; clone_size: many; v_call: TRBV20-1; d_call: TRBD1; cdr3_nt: TGCAGTGCTCAGACAGGGGGTTACTATGGCTACACCTTC; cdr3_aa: CSAQTGGYYGYTF
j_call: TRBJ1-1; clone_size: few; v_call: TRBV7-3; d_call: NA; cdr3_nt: TGTGCCAGCAGCTTACAGGGGCAGATCACTGAAGCTTTCTTT; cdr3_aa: CASSLQGQITEAFF
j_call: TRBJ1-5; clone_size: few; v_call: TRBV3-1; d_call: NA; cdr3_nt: TGTGCCAGCAGCCAAGTTTATAGTAATAGCAATCAGCCCCAGCATTTT; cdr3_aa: CASSQVYSNSNQPQHF
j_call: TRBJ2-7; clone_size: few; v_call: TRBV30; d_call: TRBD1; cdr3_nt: TGTGCCTACGAGATGGGGTTTTGGGACAGGGCTTCCTACGAGCAGTACTTC; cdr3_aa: CAYEMGFWDRASYEQYF
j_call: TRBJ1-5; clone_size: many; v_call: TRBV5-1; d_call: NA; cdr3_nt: TGCGCCAGCAGAATAACCTGGGGGGGCAATCAGCCCCAGCATTTT; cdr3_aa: CASRITWGGNQPQHF
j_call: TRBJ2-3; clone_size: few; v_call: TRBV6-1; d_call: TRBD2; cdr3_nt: TGTGCCAGCAGTAGACGACTAGCGGGGACCACAGATACGCAGTATTTT; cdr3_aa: CASSRRLAGTTDTQYF
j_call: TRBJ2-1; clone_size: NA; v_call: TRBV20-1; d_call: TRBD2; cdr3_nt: TGCAGTGCTAGCCCGGCTAGCGGGAGTGACGATGAGCAGTTCTTC; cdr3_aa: CSASPASGSDDEQFF
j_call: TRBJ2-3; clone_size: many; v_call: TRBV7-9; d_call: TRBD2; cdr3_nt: TGTGCCAGCAGCCTCCGACTAGCGGGAGCCACAGATACGCAGTATTTT; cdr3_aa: CASSLRLAGATDTQYF
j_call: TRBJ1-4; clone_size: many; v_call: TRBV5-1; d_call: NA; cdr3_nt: TGCGCCAGCAGCCCAGGGGTCACTAATGAAAAACTGTTTTTT; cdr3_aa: CASSPGVTNEKLFF
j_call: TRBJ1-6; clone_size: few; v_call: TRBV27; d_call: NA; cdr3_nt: TGTGCCAGCAGTTTATCGATTGGTGGCGACCGGAATTCACCCCTCCACTTT; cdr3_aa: CASSLSIGGDRNSPLHF
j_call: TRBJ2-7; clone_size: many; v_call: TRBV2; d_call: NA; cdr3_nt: TGTGCCAGCAGTTATTTGGGACTTTTGAGCTCCTACGAGCAGTACTTC; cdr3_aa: CASSYLGLLSSYEQYF
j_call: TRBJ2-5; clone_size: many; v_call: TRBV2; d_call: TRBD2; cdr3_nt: TGTGCCAGCGGTGAAGCGCCTAGCGGGAGGGCCCCCGTCAGAGCGGAGACCCAGTACTTC; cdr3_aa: CASGEAPSGRAPVRAETQYF
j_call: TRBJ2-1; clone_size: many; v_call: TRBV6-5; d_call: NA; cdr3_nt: TGTGCCAGCAGTTATGGTGGAGGGGGTCATGGTGAGCAGTTCTTC; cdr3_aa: CASSYGGGGHGEQFF
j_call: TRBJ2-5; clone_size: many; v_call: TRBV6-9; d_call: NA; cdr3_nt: TGTGCCAGCAGTTACGGAGAGGAGGAGGAGACCCAGTACTTC; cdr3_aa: CASSYGEEEETQYF
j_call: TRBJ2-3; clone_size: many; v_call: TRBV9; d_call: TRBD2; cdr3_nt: TGTGCCAGCAGCGTAACCCCCGGACTAGCGGGAGTTACAGATACGCAGTATTTT; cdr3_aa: CASSVTPGLAGVTDTQYF
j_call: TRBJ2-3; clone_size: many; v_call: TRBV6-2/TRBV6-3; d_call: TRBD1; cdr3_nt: TGTGCCAGCAGTTACCGGGACAGGGCGAGCACAGATACGCAGTATTTT; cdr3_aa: CASSYRDRASTDTQYF
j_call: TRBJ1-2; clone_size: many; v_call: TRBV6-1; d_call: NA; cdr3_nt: TGTGCCAGCAGCCCCAGGGGACGGGAAGGCTACACCTTC; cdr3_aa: CASSPRGREGYTF
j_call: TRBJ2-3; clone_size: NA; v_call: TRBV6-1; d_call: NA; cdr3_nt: TGTGCCAGCAGTGACCAGGGGGGGGGGCCGACAGATACGCAGTATTTT; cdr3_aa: CASSDQGGGPTDTQYF
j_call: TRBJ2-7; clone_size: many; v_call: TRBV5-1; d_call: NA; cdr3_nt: TGCGCCAGCAGCTTGTCGGGACCACCGATTTACGAGCAGTACTTC; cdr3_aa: CASSLSGPPIYEQYF
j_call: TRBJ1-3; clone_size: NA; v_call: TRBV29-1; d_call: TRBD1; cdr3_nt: TGCAGCGTCTCACAGGGGGCGGAAGGAAACACCATATATTTT; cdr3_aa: CSVSQGAEGNTIYF
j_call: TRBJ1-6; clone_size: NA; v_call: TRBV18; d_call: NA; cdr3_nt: TGTGCCAGCTCACCCCTGCCGGGGTCTGATCCACCCCTCCACTTT; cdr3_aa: CASSPLPGSDPPLHF
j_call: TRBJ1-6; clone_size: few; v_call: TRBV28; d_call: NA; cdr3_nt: TGTGCCAGCATTACCCGGGCCCTTAATTCACCCCTCCACTTT; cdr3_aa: CASITRALNSPLHF
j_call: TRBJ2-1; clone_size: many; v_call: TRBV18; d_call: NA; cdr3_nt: TGTGCCAGCTCACCAATTGGAAGGGATGAGCAGTTCTTC; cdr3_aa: CASSPIGRDEQFF
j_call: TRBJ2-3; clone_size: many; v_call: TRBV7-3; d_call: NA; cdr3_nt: TGTGCCAGCAGCTCGTCGGGAGCGAACACAGATACGCAGTATTTT; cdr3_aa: CASSSSGANTDTQYF
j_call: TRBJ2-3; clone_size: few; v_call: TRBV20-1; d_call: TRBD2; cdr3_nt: TGCAGTGCTATTACTAGCGGGTCTATAGATACGCAGTATTTT; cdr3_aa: CSAITSGSIDTQYF
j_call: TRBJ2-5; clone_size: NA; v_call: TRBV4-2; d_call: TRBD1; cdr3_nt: TGTGCCAGCAGCCAATTCGGGGACAGCCTCCAAGAGACCCAGTACTTC; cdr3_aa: CASSQFGDSLQETQYF
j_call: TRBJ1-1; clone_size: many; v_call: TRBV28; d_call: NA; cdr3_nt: TGTGCCAGCAGTTTACCCGATGGTGGGAGGGTGACTGAAGCTTTCTTT; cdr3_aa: CASSLPDGGRVTEAFF
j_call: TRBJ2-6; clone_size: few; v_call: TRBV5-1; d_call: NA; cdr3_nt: TGCGCCAGCAGCGGAACAGAAACCCGGGCGGCTGGGGCCAACGTCCTGACTTTC; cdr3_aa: CASSGTETRAAGANVLTF